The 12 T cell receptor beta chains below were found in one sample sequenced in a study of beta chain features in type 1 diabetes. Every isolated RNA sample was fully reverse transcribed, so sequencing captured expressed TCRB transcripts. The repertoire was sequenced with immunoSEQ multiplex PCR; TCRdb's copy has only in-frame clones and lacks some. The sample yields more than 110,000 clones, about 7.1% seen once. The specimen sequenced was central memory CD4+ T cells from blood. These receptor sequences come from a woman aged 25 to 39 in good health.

The CDR3 DNA reads as TGTGCCATCCTCCCCTCGACAGGCGGCTATGGCTACACCTTC. Encoded protein: CAILPSTGGYGYTF. The J gene is TRBJ1-2, the V gene TRBV10-3; a weak D match, TRBD1 (6 bases). The CDR3 has 14 amino acids. Per the germline V gene, CDR1 is ENHRY and CDR2 is SYGVKD. Trimming took 8 bases from V and 4 from J, leaving 17 bases between them.

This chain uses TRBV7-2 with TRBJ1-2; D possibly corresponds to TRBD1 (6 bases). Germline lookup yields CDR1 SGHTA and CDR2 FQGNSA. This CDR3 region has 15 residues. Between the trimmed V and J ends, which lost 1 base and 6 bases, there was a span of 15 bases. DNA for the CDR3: TGTGCCAGCAGCTTAGGAGACAGGCCTCGGGATGGCTACACCTTC. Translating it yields CASSLGDRPRDGYTF.

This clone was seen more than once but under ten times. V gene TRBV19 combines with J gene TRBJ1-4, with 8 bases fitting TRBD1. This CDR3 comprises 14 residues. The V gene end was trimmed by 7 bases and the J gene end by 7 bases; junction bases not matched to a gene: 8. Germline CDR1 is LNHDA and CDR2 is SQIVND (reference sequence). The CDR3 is CASTDRGRIEKLFF. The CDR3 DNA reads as TGTGCCAGTACCGACAGGGGAAGGATTGAAAAACTGTTTTTT.

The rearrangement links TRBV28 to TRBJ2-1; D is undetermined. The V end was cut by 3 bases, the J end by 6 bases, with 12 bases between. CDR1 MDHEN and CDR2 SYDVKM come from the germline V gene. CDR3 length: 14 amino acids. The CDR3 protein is CASSLAAVRNEQFF. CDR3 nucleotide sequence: TGTGCCAGCAGTTTGGCGGCGGTTCGCAATGAGCAGTTCTTC. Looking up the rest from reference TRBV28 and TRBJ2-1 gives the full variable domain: DVKVTQSSRYLVKRTGEKVFLECVQDMDHENMFWYRQDPGLGLRLIYFSYDVKMKEKGDIPEGYSVSREKKERFSLILESASTNQTSMYLCASSLAAVRNEQFFGPGTRLTVL.

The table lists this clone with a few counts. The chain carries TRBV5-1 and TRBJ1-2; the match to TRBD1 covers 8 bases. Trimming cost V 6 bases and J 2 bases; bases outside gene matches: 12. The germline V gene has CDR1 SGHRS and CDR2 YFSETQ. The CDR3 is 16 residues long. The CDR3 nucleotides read TGCGCCAGCACCCAGCAGGGGACAGGATTAAACTATGGCTACACCTTC. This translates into CASTQQGTGLNYGYTF.

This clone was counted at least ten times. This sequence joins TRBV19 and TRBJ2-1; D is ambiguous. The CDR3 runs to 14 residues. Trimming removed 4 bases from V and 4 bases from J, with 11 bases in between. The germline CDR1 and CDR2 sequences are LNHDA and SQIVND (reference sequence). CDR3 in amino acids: CASSTSSRYNEQFF. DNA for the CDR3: TGTGCCAGTAGTACTTCCTCCAGGTACAATGAGCAGTTCTTC. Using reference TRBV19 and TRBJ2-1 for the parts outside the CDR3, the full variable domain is DGGITQSPKYLFRKEGQNVTLSCEQNLNHDAMYWYRQDPGQGLRLIYYSQIVNDFQKGDIAEGYSVSREKKESFPLTVTSAQKNPTAFYLCASSTSSRYNEQFFGPGTRLTVL.

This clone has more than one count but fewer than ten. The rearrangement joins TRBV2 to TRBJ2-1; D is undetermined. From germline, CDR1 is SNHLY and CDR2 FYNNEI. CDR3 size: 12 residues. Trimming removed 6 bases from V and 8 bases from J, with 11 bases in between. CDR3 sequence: CASRATTDEQFF. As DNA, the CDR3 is TGTGCCAGCAGGGCCACAACCGATGAGCAGTTCTTC.

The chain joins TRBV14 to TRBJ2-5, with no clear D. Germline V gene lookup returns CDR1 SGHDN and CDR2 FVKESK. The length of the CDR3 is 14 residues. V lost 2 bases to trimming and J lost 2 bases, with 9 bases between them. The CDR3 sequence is CASSQRHSQETQYF. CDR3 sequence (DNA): TGTGCCAGCAGCCAACGACACAGTCAAGAGACCCAGTACTTC.

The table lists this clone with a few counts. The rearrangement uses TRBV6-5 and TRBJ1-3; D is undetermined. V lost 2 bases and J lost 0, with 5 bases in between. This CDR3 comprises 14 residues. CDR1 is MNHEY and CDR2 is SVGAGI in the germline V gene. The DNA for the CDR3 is TGTGCCAGCAGTTACCTGAGCTCTGGAAACACCATATATTTT. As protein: CASSYLSSGNTIYF.

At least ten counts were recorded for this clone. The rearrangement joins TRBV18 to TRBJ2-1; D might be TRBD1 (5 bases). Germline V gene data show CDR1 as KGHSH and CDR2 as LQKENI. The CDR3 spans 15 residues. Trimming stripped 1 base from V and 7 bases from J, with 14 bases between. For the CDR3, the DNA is TGTGCCAGCTCACCACAGGGGATAGGCGCTAATGAGCAGTTCTTC. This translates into CASSPQGIGANEQFF.

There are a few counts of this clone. The CDR3 DNA follows: TGCGCCAGCAGCCGCGCCTCAGGGGGGTCTAACTATGGCTACACCTTC. Translating gives CASSRASGGSNYGYTF. This chain joins TRBV5-1 and TRBJ1-2; 7 nucleotides agree with TRBD1. CDR1 and CDR2 from the germline V gene are SGHRS and YFSETQ. V shed 4 bases and J 0 bases; nucleotides not matched to a gene: 9. The CDR3 sequence is 16 residues long.

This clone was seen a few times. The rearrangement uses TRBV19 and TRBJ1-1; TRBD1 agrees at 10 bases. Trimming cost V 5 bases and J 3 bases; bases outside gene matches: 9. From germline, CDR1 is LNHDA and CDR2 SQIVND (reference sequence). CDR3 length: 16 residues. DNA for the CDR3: TGTGCCAGTAGTCCCTCCGGGACAGGGGCCCACACTGAAGCTTTCTTT. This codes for CASSPSGTGAHTEAFF.